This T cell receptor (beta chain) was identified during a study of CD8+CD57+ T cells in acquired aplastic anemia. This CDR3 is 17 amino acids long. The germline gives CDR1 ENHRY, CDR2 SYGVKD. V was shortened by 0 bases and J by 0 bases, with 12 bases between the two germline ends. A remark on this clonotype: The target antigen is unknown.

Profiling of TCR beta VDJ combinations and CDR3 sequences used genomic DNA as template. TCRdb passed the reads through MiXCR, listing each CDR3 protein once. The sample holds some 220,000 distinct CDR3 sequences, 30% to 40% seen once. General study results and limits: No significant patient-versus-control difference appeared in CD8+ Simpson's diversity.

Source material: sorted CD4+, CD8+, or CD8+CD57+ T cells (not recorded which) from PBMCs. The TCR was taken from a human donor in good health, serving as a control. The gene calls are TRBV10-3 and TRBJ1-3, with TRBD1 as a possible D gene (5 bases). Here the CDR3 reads CAISESRDGHSGNTIYF. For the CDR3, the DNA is TGTGCCATCAGTGAGTCCCGGGACGGCCACTCTGGAAACACCATATATTTT.